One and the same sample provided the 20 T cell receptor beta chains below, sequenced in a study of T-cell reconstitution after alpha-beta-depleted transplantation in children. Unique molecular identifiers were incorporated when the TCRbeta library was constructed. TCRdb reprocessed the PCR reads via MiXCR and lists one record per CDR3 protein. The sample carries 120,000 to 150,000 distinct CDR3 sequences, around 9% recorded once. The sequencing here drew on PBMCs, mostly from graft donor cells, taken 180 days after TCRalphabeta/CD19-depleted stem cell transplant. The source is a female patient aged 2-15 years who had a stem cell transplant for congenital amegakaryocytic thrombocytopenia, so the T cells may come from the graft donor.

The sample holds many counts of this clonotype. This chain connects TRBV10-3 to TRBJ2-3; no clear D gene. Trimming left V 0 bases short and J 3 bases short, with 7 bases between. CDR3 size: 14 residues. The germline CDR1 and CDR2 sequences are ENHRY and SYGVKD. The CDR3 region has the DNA TGTGCCATCAGTGAGTCGGTCGGTACAGATACGCAGTATTTT. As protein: CAISESVGTDTQYF.

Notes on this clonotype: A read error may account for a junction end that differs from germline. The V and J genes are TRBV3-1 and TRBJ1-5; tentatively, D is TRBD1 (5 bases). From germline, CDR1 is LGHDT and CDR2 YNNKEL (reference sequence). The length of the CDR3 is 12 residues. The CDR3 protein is CASIQRGDPQHF. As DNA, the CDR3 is TGTGCCAGCATCCAACGGGGGGACCCCCAGCATTTT.

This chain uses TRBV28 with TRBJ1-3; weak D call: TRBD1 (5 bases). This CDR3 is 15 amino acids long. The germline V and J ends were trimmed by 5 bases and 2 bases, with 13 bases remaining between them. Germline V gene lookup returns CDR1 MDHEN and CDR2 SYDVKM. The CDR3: CASSDQGIAGNTIYF. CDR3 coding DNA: TGTGCCAGCAGTGATCAGGGTATAGCTGGAAACACCATATATTTT.

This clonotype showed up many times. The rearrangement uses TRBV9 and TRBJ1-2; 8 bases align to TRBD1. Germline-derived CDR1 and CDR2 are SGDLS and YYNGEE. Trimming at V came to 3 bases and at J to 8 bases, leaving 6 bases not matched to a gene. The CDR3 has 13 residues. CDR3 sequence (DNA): TGTGCCAGCAGCGGCAGGGGGCGCCTGGGCTACACCTTC. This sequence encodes CASSGRGRLGYTF. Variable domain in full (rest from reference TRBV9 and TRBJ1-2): DSGVTQTPKHLITATGQRVTLRCSPRSGDLSVYWYQQSLDQGLQFLIQYYNGEERAKGNILERFSAQQFPDLHSELNLSSLELGDSALYFCASSGRGRLGYTFGSGTRLTVV.

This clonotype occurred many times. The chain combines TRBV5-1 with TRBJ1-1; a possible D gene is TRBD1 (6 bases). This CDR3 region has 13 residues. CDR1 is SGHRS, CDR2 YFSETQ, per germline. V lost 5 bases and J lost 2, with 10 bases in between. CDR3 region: CASSYRENTEAFF. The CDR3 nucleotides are TGCGCCAGCAGTTACAGGGAAAACACTGAAGCTTTCTTT. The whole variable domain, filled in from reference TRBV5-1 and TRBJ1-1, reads KAGVTQTPRYLIKTRGQQVTLSCSPISGHRSVSWYQQTPGQGLQFLFEYFSETQRNKGNFPGRFSGRQFSNSRSEMNVSTLELGDSALYLCASSYRENTEAFFGQGTRLTVV.

The CDR3 spells CASSWTISYEQYF. The CDR3, as DNA: TGTGCCAGCAGTTGGACAATAAGTTACGAGCAGTACTTC. The J gene is TRBJ2-7, the V gene TRBV12-3 or TRBV12-4; D may be TRBD1 (5 bases). This CDR3 region has 13 residues. Trimming shortened V by 4 bases and J by 4 bases, and 11 bases separated the two germline ends.

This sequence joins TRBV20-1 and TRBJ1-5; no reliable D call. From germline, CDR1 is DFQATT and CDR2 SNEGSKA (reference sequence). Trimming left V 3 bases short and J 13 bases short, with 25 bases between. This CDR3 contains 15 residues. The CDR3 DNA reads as TGCAGTGCTAGCCCAAGTCCACAGTCGGCGGGCGCGCAGCATTTT. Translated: CSASPSPQSAGAQHF.

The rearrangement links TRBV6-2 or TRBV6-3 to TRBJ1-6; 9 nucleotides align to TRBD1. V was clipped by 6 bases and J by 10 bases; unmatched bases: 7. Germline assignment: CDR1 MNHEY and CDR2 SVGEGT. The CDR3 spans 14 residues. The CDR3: CASRDGQGRSPLHF. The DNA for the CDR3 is TGTGCCAGCAGAGATGGACAGGGGAGGTCACCCCTCCACTTT.

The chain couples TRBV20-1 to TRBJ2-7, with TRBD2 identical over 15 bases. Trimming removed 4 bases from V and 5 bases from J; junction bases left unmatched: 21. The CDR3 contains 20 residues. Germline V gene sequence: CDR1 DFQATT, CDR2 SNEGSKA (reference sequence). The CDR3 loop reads CSAILLRPGLAGGSLNEQYF. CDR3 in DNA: TGCAGTGCTATCCTTCTCCGCCCGGGACTAGCGGGAGGCTCCCTGAACGAGCAGTACTTC.

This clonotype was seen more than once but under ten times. CDR3 protein: CASSFGQYSNQPQHF. CDR3 nucleotide sequence: TGTGCCAGCAGTTTTGGACAGTATAGCAATCAGCCCCAGCATTTT. This chain uses TRBV12-3 or TRBV12-4 with TRBJ1-5; weak D call: TRBD1 (6 bases). There are 15 residues in the CDR3. Between the trimmed V and J ends, which lost 3 bases and 0 bases, there was a span of 9 bases.

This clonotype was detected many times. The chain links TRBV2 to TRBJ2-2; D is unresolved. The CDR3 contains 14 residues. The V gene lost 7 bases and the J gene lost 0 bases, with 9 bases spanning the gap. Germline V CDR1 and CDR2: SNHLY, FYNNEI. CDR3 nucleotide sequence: TGTGCCAGCACTGAGGTTACGAACACCGGGGAGCTGTTTTTT. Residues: CASTEVTNTGELFF.

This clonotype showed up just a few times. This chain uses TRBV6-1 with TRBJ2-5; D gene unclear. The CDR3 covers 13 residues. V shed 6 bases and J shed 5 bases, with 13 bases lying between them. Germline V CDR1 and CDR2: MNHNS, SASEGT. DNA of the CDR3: TGTGCCAGCAGGTCGTCCCTTGGTGAGACCCAGTACTTC. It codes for CASRSSLGETQYF.

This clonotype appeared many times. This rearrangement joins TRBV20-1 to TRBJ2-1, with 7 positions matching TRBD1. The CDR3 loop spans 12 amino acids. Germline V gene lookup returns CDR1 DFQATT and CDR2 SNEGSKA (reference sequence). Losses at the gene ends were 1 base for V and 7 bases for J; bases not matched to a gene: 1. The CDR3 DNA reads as TGCAGTGCTAGAGGGGACAGTAATGAGCAGTTCTTC. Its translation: CSARGDSNEQFF.

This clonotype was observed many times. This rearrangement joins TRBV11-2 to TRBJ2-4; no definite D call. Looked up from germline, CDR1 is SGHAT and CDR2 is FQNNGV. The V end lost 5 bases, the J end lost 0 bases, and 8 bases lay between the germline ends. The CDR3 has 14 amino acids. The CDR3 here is CASSRPIAKNIQYF. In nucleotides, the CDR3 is TGTGCCAGCAGCCGACCGATAGCCAAAAACATTCAGTACTTC.

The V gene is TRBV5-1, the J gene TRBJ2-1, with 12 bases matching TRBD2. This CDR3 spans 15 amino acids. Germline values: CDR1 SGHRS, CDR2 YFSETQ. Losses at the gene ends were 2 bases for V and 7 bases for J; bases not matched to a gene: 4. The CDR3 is CASSFTTSGSNEQFF. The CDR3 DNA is TGCGCCAGCAGCTTTACGACTAGCGGGAGTAATGAGCAGTTCTTC.

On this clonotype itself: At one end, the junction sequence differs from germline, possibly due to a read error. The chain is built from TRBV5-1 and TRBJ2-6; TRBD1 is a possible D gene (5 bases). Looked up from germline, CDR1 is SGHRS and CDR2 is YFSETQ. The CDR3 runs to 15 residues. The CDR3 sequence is CASSLDLSGANGLTF. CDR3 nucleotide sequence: TGCGCCAGCAGCTTGGACCTCTCTGGGGCCAACGGCCTGACTTTC.

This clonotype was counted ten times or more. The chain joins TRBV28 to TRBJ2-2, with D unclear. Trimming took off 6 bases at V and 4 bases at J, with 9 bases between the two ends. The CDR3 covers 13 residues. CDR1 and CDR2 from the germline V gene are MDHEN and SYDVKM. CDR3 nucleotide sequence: TGTGCCAGCAGATCGGATTTCACCGGGGAGCTGTTTTTT. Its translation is CASRSDFTGELFF.

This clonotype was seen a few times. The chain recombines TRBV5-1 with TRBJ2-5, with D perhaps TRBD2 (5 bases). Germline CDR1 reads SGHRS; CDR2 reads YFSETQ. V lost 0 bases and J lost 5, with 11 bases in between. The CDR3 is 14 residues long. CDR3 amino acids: CASSLGGRGETQYF. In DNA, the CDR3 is TGCGCCAGCAGCTTGGGAGGGCGCGGTGAGACCCAGTACTTC. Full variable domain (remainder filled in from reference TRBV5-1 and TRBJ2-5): KAGVTQTPRYLIKTRGQQVTLSCSPISGHRSVSWYQQTPGQGLQFLFEYFSETQRNKGNFPGRFSGRQFSNSRSEMNVSTLELGDSALYLCASSLGGRGETQYFGPGTRLLVL.

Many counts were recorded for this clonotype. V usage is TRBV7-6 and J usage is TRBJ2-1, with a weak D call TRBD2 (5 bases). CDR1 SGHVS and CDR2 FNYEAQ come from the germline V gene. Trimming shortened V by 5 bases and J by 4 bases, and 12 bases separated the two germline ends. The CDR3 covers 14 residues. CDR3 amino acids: CASSLGRDYNEQFF. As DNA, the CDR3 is TGTGCCAGCAGCCTGGGCCGGGATTACAATGAGCAGTTCTTC.

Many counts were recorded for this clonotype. In DNA form, the CDR3 reads TGCGCCAGCAGCAGCCGGGAGCCGACCCCCTACGAGCAGTACTTC. Residues: CASSSREPTPYEQYF. The rearrangement links TRBV4-1 to TRBJ2-7; a possible D gene is TRBD2 (6 bases). This CDR3 is 15 amino acids long. Between the trimmed V and J ends, which lost 5 bases and 2 bases, there was a span of 16 bases. The germline V gene encodes CDR1 MGHRA and CDR2 YSYEKL.